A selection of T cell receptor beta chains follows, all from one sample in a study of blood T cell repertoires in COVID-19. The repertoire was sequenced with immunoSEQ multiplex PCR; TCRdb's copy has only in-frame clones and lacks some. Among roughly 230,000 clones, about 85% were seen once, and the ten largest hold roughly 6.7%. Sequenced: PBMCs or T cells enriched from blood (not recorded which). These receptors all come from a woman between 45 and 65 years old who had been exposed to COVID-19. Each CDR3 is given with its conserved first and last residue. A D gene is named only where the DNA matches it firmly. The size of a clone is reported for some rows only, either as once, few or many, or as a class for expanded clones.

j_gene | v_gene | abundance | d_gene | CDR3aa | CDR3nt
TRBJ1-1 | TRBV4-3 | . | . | CASSRANFRGNYANTEAFF | TGCGCCAGCAGCCGAGCCAACTTCAGGGGCAACTATGCGAACACTGAAGCTTTCTTT
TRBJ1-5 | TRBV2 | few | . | CASKGRSGAGQPQHF | TGTGCCAGCAAGGGTCGGTCAGGGGCCGGTCAGCCCCAGCATTTT
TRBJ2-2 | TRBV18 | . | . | CASSTLLRSGTNTGELFF | TGTGCCAGCTCAACCCTGCTGAGAAGCGGAACAAACACCGGGGAGCTGTTTTTT
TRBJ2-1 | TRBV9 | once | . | CASSSNSNEQFF | TGTGCCAGCAGCAGCAACAGCAATGAGCAGTTCTTC
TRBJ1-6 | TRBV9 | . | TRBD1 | CASSVGPPGQYNSPLHF | TGTGCCAGCAGCGTAGGGCCCCCGGGACAGTATAATTCACCCCTCCACTTT
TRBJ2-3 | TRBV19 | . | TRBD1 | CASSIDRGTDTQYF | TGTGCCAGTAGTATCGACAGGGGGACAGATACGCAGTATTTT
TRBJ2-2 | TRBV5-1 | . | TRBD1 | CASSPRTGSGELFF | TGCGCCAGCAGCCCCCGGACAGGCAGCGGGGAGCTGTTTTTT
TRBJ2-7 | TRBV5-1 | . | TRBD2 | CASSEGTSGTYEQYF | TGCGCCAGCAGCGAGGGGACTAGCGGGACCTACGAGCAGTACTTC
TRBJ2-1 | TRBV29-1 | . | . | CSVERSGNEQFF | TGCAGCGTTGAACGGAGTGGGAATGAGCAGTTCTTC
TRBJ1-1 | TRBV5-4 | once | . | CASRWISGTEAFF | TGTGCCAGCAGATGGATATCGGGCACTGAAGCTTTCTTT
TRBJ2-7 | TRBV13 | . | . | CASSLYYEQYF | TGTGCCAGCAGCTTATACTACGAGCAGTACTTC
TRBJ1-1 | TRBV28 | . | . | CASSPLQGKAFF | TGTGCCAGCAGTCCCCTTCAGGGCAAAGCTTTCTTT
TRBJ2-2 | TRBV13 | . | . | CASSFRQLQGTGELFF | TGTGCCAGCAGCTTTAGGCAGCTGCAGGGCACCGGGGAGCTGTTTTTT
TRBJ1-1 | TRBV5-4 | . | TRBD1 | CASSGQGYTEAFF | TGTGCCAGTTCCGGACAGGGCTACACTGAAGCTTTCTTT
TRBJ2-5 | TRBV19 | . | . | CASSDFQETQYF | TGTGCCAGTTCGGACTTCCAAGAGACCCAGTACTTC
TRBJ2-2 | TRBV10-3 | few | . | CAISVERDTGELFF | TGTGCCATCAGTGTAGAGCGGGACACCGGGGAGCTGTTTTTT
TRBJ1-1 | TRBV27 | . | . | CASSKTGGSPEAFF | TGTGCCAGCAGTAAGACAGGAGGTAGCCCTGAAGCTTTCTTT